Below, one T cell receptor beta chain is given with its context. Its cognate antigen is unknown. This sample is part of a study of T-cell memory formation after mild COVID-19. TCRdb re-called the 5' RACE reads through MiXCR, storing one row per CDR3 protein. The sample yields 400,000 to 450,000 distinct CDR3 sequences, under 20% seen once. In germline, CDR1 is SGHKS, CDR2 YYEKEE (reference sequence). This CDR3 contains 15 residues. Trimming cost V 0 bases and J 5 bases, with 15 bases left between them. Findings of the study overall: Contracting clones, day 15 to 85, had balanced CD4/CD8, and later expanders favored CD4+. Some responding clones appeared in pre-infection memory, suggesting cross-reactive memory joined.

The sample consisted of PBMCs or a T cell subset sorted from them (not recorded which). The source is a man between 18 and 35 years old who had mild COVID-19 (a few samples of this study predate the infection). Cell type and time point are not known. The chain is built from TRBV5-5 and TRBJ2-7, with no clear D. CDR3 nucleotides: TGTGCCAGCAGCTTGGTGAAAGGTAGGGCCAACGAGCAGTACTTC. The encoded protein is CASSLVKGRANEQYF. Full variable domain (outside the CDR3, taken from reference TRBV5-5 and TRBJ2-7): DAGVTQSPTHLIKTRGQQVTLRCSPISGHKSVSWYQQVLGQGPQFIFQYYEKEERGRGNFPDRFSARQFPNYSSELNVNALLLGDSALYLCASSLVKGRANEQYFGPGTRLTVT.